This T cell receptor (beta chain) is drawn from a study of cytomegalovirus exposure and HLA in healthy donors. The CDR3 spans 14 residues. The V segment lost 1 base and the J segment 1 base; nucleotides outside the gene matches: 1. CDR1 and CDR2 from the germline V gene are SGHAT and FQNNGV. Primers included in the PCR were 60 Vbeta and 13 Jbeta primers. Produced via immunoSEQ multiplex PCR; TCRdb's table is partial and in-frame only. The sample contains roughly 180,000 clones, about four fifths of which appear only once. Sequencing input: PBMCs. The rearrangement joins TRBV11-2 to TRBJ2-7; TRBD1 matches 7 bases. The origin of this receptor is a male donor in good health and CMV-seronegative. The CDR3 here is CASSLGGQSYEQYF. The CDR3 nucleotides are TGTGCCAGCAGCTTAGGGGGACAGTCCTACGAGCAGTACTTC.